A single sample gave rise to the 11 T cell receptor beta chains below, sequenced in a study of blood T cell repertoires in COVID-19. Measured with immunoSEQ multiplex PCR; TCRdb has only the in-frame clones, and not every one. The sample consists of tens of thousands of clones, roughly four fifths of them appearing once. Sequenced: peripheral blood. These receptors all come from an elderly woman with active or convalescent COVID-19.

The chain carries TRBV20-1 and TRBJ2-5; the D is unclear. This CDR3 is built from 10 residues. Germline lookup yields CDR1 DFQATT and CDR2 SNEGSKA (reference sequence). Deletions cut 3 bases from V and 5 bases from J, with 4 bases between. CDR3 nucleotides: TGCAGTGCTAGCGGTGAGACCCAGTACTTC. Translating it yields CSASGETQYF.

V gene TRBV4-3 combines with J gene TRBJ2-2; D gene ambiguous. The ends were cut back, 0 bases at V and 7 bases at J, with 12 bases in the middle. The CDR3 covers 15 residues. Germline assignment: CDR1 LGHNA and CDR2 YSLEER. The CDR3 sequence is CASSQDLRVGGELFF. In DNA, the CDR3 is TGCGCCAGCAGCCAAGATCTTCGGGTCGGCGGGGAGCTGTTTTTT.

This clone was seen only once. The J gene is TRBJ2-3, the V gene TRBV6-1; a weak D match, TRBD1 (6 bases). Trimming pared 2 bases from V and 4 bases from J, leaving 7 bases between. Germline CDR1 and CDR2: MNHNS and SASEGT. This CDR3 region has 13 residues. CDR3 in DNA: TGTGCCAGCAGTGAATCAGGGGCAGATACGCAGTATTTT. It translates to CASSESGADTQYF.

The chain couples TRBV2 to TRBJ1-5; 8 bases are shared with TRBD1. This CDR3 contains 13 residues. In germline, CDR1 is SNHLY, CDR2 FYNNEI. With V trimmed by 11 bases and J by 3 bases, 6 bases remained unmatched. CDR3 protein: CAGQGQPNQPQHF. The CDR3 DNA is TGTGCCGGACAGGGACAGCCCAATCAGCCCCAGCATTTT.

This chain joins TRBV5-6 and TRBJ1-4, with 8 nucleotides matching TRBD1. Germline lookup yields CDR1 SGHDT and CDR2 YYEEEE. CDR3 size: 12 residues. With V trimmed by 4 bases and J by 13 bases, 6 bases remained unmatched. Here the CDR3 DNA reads TGTGCCAGCAGCCGGACAGGGTTCGGACTGTTTTTT. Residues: CASSRTGFGLFF.

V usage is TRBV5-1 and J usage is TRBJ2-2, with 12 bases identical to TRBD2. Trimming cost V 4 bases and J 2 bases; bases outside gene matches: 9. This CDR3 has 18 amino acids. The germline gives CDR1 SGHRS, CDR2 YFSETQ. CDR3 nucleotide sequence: TGCGCCAGCAGCCTTAACCGACTAGCGGGAGTAAACACCGGGGAGCTGTTTTTT. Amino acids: CASSLNRLAGVNTGELFF. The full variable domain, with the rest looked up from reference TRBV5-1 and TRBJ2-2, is KAGVTQTPRYLIKTRGQQVTLSCSPISGHRSVSWYQQTPGQGLQFLFEYFSETQRNKGNFPGRFSGRQFSNSRSEMNVSTLELGDSALYLCASSLNRLAGVNTGELFFGEGSRLTVL.

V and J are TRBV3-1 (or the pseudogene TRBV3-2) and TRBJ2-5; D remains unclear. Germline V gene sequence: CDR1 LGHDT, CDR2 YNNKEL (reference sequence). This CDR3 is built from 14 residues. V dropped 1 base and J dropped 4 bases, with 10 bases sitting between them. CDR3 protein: CASSQAMERETQYF. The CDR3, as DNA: TGTGCCAGCAGCCAAGCTATGGAGAGAGAGACCCAGTACTTC.

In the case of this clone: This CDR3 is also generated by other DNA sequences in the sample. In nucleotides, the CDR3 is TGTGCCAGCAGCTTAGGGGGCGTGGGGGGGAACACTGAAGCTTTCTTT. It is translated as CASSLGGVGGNTEAFF. The chain has TRBV7-2 and TRBJ1-1; weak D call: TRBD1 (5 bases). The germline V gene encodes CDR1 SGHTA and CDR2 FQGNSA. This CDR3 region has 16 residues. V lost 1 base to trimming and J lost 1 base, with 13 bases between them. Looking up the rest from reference TRBV7-2 and TRBJ1-1 gives the full variable domain: GAGVSQSPSNKVTEKGKDVELRCDPISGHTALYWYRQSLGQGLEFLIYFQGNSAPDKSGLPSDRFSAERTGGSVSTLTIQRTQQEDSAVYLCASSLGGVGGNTEAFFGQGTRLTVV.

The CDR3, as DNA: TGTGCCAGCAGTGAACAACAGGGGGCGAGTAGTAAAGCTTTCTTT. Its protein product is CASSEQQGASSKAFF. The chain links TRBV6-4 to TRBJ1-1, with TRBD1 matching 9 bases. V shed 3 bases, J shed 9 bases, and the junction held 11 bases outside the gene matches. CDR1 and CDR2 (germline): MRHNA, SNTAGT. There are 15 residues in the CDR3.

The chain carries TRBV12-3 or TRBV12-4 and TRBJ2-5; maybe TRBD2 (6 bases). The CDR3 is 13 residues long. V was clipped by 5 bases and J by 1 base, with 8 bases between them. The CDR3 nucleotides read TGTGCCAGCAGTGCGGGGCCCCAAGAGACCCAGTACTTC. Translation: CASSAGPQETQYF.

The CDR3 is CAWSVRAGRGAYGYTF. The CDR3 DNA reads TGTGCCTGGAGTGTGAGGGCAGGCCGGGGGGCCTATGGCTACACCTTC. The chain carries TRBV30 and TRBJ1-2; D possibly corresponds to TRBD1 (6 bases). The CDR3 spans 16 residues. V lost 0 bases to trimming and J lost 4 bases, with 18 bases between them. Germline V gene sequence: CDR1 GTSNPN, CDR2 SVGIG (reference sequence).